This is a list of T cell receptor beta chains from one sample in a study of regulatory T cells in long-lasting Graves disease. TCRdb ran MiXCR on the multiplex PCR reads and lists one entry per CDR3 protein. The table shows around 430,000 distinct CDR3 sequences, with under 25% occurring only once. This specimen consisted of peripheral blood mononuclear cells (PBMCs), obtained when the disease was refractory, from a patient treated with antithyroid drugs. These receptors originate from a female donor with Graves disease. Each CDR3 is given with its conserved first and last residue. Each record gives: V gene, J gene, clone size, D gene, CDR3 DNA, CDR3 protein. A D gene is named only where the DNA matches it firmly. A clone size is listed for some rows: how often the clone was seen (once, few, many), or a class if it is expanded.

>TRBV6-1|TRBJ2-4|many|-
TGTGCCAGCAGTGAAGCGCTTGCGCCGGGGGTAGGAAACATTCAGTACTTC
CASSEALAPGVGNIQYF
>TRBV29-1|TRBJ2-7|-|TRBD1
TGCAGCGTGGAGACCGGGACAGGGTTTCACTACGAGCAGTACTTC
CSVETGTGFHYEQYF
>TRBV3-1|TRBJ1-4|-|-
TGTGCCAGCAGCCTATCGGACAGTGGAGAAAAACTGTTTTTT
CASSLSDSGEKLFF
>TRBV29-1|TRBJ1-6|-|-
TGCAGCGTTGAATCAGGTGGGGGGGTCCACTTT
CSVESGGGVHF
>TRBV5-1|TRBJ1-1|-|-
TGCGCCAGCAGCTTACTGAATGTCAGGGAGGACACTGAAGCTTTCTTT
CASSLLNVREDTEAFF
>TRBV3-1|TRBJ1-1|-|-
TGTGCCAGCAGCCAAGGAGGGCGGCCTGAAGCTTTCTTT
CASSQGGRPEAFF
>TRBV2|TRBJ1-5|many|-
TGTGCCAGCAGTTACCTCGGGGCCCAGCATTTT
CASSYLGAQHF
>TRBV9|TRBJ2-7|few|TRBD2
TGTGCCAGCAGCGGGGGACTAGCCAACCCGTTCTACGAGCAGTACTTC
CASSGGLANPFYEQYF
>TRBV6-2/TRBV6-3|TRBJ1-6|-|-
TGTGCCAGCAGTTACTCGTCGTCCTCCTATAATTCACCCCTCCACTTT
CASSYSSSSYNSPLHF
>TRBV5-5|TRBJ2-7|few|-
TGTGCCAGCAGCTTGACCGCCCGGGAATTCTCCTACGGGCAGTACTTC
CASSLTAREFSYGQYF
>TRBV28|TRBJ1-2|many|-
TGTGCCAGCAGAGCCACCAGCGACTATGGCTACACCTTC
CASRATSDYGYTF
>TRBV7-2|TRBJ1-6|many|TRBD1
TGTGCCAGCAGCTCCCTAGGGGACAGGGGATATTCACCCCTCCACTTT
CASSSLGDRGYSPLHF
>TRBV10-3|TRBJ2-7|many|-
TGTGCCATCAGTGATGGGGGGCGTAACGAGCAGTACTTC
CAISDGGRNEQYF
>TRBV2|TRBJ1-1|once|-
TGTGCCAGTTCGGACGGGTACACTGAAGCTTTCTTT
CASSDGYTEAFF
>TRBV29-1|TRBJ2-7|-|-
TGCAGCGTTGAAAGGGGTCGCCTGGAGCAGTACTTC
CSVERGRLEQYF
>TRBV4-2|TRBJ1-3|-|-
TGTGCCAGCGCCCCGGATTGGTCTGGAAACACCATATATTTT
CASAPDWSGNTIYF
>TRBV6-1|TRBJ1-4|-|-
TGTGCCAGCAGCCCCCTGTCTGGGGCGGGTGAAAAACTGCTTTTT
CASSPLSGAGEKLLF